The 30 T cell receptor beta chains presented below share a single source sample, sequenced in a study of T cells expressing NK-cell markers. Using the 5' RACE reads, TCRdb records one entry per CDR3 protein without DNA. The sample has some 410,000 distinct CDR3 sequences. Sequenced input: blood T cells: a sorted CD56 or NKG2C T cell subset, CD4+ or CD8+ T cells, or bulk PBMC T cells (not recorded which). These receptors were taken from a woman between 18 and 75 years old in good health.

V is TRBV20-1 and J is TRBJ2-5; there is no DNA to check the TCRdb D call of TRBD1. Germline CDR1 DFQATT, CDR2 SNEGSKA (reference sequence). The CDR3 loop spans 16 amino acids. CDR3 protein: CSAPRRFSMYQETQYF.

The chain couples TRBV7-6 to TRBJ2-2; TCRdb gives TRBD2 as the D gene, but with no DNA this cannot be confirmed. Germline CDR1 and CDR2: SGHVS and FNYEAQ. The CDR3 extends over 16 amino acids. This chain's CDR3 is CASSKIAGGNTGELFF.

The V gene is TRBV11-1, the J gene TRBJ2-7; as DNA is missing, the TRBD2 call by TCRdb cannot be tested. This CDR3 is 18 amino acids long. Germline assignment: CDR1 SGHAT and CDR2 FQDESV (reference sequence). CDR3 in amino acids: CASSARLASGPPSGEQYF.

The genes are TRBV11-2 and TRBJ2-3; TCRdb's D call of TRBD2 is untestable without DNA. Germline values: CDR1 SGHAT, CDR2 FQNNGV. This CDR3 is built from 16 residues. The CDR3 reads CASSLVPSGLIDTQYF.

The gene calls are TRBV5-4 and TRBJ2-1. CDR3 size: 16 residues. Germline values: CDR1 SGHNT, CDR2 YYREEE (reference sequence). Here the CDR3 reads CASSPRTSISYNEQFF. The whole variable domain, filled in from reference TRBV5-4 and TRBJ2-1, reads ETGVTQSPTHLIKTRGQQVTLRCSSQSGHNTVSWYQQALGQGPQFIFQYYREEENGRGNFPPRFSGLQFPNYSSELNVNALELDDSALYLCASSPRTSISYNEQFFGPGTRLTVL.

J is TRBJ2-1 and V is TRBV7-2. CDR3 length equals 13 residues. In germline, CDR1 is SGHTA, CDR2 FQGNSA. This CDR3 is CASSLDYYNEQFF. The full variable domain, completed using reference TRBV7-2 and TRBJ2-1, is GAGVSQSPSNKVTEKGKDVELRCDPISGHTALYWYRQSLGQGLEFLIYFQGNSAPDKSGLPSDRFSAERTGGSVSTLTIQRTQQEDSAVYLCASSLDYYNEQFFGPGTRLTVL.

The chain uses TRBV7-9 and TRBJ2-1; TCRdb's D call of TRBD2 is untestable without DNA. The germline gives CDR1 SEHNR, CDR2 FQNEAQ (reference sequence). This CDR3 is 17 amino acids long. The CDR3 loop is CASSPRLAGFLANEQFF.

V and J are TRBV20-1 and TRBJ2-2; TCRdb lists TRBD2, though no DNA is available to test this call. CDR1 DFQATT and CDR2 SNEGSKA come from the germline V gene (reference sequence). This CDR3 is 12 amino acids long. CDR3 in amino acids: CSALAGAGELFF.

The V gene is TRBV27, the J gene TRBJ2-2; TCRdb reports TRBD1, a call that lacks DNA to check it against. CDR1 is MNHEY, CDR2 SMNVEV, per germline (reference sequence). The CDR3 contains 15 residues. CDR3 residues: CASTLIGGYGGELFF.

This chain connects TRBV12-3 or TRBV12-4 to TRBJ2-2; the TCRdb D gene call, TRBD2, has no DNA to confirm it. The length of the CDR3 is 18 residues. The CDR3 loop is CASSPGLIDALRTGELFF.

The CDR3 here is CSAPAGAINEQYF. The genes are TRBV20-1 and TRBJ2-7. Per the germline V gene, CDR1 is DFQATT and CDR2 is SNEGSKA (reference sequence). The CDR3 consists of 13 residues.

V is TRBV10-3 and J is TRBJ1-2; the TCRdb call, TRBD1, lacks DNA for checking. Germline values: CDR1 ENHRY, CDR2 SYGVKD. CDR3 size: 16 residues. The CDR3 here is CAIRPGQSGLNYGYTF.

V is TRBV29-1 and J is TRBJ1-1. This CDR3 has 13 amino acids. Germline CDR1 SQVTM, CDR2 ANQGSEA. This CDR3 is CSGSIGGSTEAFF. Full variable domain (remainder filled in from reference TRBV29-1 and TRBJ1-1): SAVISQKPSRDICQRGTSLTIQCQVDSQVTMMFWYRQQPGQSLTLIATANQGSEATYESGFVIDKFPISRPNLTFSTLTVSNMSPEDSSIYLCSGSIGGSTEAFFGQGTRLTVV.

This chain joins TRBV28 and TRBJ2-3; TCRdb picks TRBD2, but there is no DNA to check that call. This CDR3 is built from 16 residues. The germline CDR1 and CDR2 sequences are MDHEN and SYDVKM. The CDR3 region is CASSTPSGRSTDTQYF. Full variable domain (remainder filled in from reference TRBV28 and TRBJ2-3): DVKVTQSSRYLVKRTGEKVFLECVQDMDHENMFWYRQDPGLGLRLIYFSYDVKMKEKGDIPEGYSVSREKKERFSLILESASTNQTSMYLCASSTPSGRSTDTQYFGPGTRLTVL.

V is TRBV5-6 and J is TRBJ2-3; TCRdb indicates TRBD1, and absent DNA this call remains unverified. CDR1 is SGHDT, CDR2 YYEEEE, per germline. The CDR3 loop spans 18 amino acids. CDR3 sequence reads: CASSFGTGGFYSADTQYF.

The V call is TRBV19, the J call TRBJ2-2; TCRdb proposes TRBD1, but this gene call is untestable without DNA. The germline gives CDR1 LNHDA, CDR2 SQIVND (reference sequence). The CDR3 is made up of 15 amino acids. The CDR3 reads CASSIGGRNTGELFF.

This rearrangement joins TRBV11-2 to TRBJ1-1; the D call of TRBD1 rests on TCRdb alone, since no DNA is present to check it. CDR1 SGHAT and CDR2 FQNNGV come from the germline V gene. The CDR3 is made up of 16 amino acids. The CDR3 is CASSLEFGTGVTEAFF.

V usage is TRBV11-2 and J usage is TRBJ2-5; TCRdb names TRBD2, which stays unverified in the absence of DNA. Germline CDR1 is SGHAT and CDR2 is FQNNGV. The CDR3 consists of 15 residues. The CDR3 sequence is CASSLVPSGGETQYF.

This chain connects TRBV14 to TRBJ2-7; TCRdb indicates TRBD2, and absent DNA this call remains unverified. The germline V gene has CDR1 SGHDN and CDR2 FVKESK. There are 16 residues in the CDR3. The CDR3 loop is CASIPPLREHPYEQYF.

This sequence joins TRBV24-1 and TRBJ1-5; the D gene TCRdb calls, TRBD1, cannot be checked with no DNA. Germline V gene lookup returns CDR1 KGHDR and CDR2 SFDVKD. CDR3 size: 16 residues. The CDR3 reads CATNRDRVYSNQPQHF.

The V and J genes are TRBV12-3 or TRBV12-4 and TRBJ2-4; TCRdb returns TRBD2, unconfirmable since there is no DNA. This CDR3 is built from 16 residues. The CDR3 region is CASSFRFGTRVDIQYF.

This chain joins TRBV7-8 and TRBJ1-2. Germline CDR1 SGHVS, CDR2 FQNEAQ. This CDR3 is built from 15 residues. CDR3 region: CASSGRPQGGYGYTF. The full variable domain, in which reference TRBV7-8 and TRBJ1-2 provide the parts outside the CDR3, is GAGVSQSPRYKVAKRGQDVALRCDPISGHVSLFWYQQALGQGPEFLTYFQNEAQLDKSGLPSDRFFAERPEGSVSTLKIQRTQQEDSAVYLCASSGRPQGGYGYTFGSGTRLTVV.

The V and J genes are TRBV30 and TRBJ1-2; lacking DNA, the TRBD1 call made by TCRdb goes unchecked. Germline lookup yields CDR1 GTSNPN and CDR2 SVGIG (reference sequence). The CDR3 extends over 12 amino acids. The CDR3 region is CAWMGPSYGYTF.

This chain uses TRBV9 with TRBJ1-1. The CDR3 totals 14 residues. Looked up from germline, CDR1 is SGDLS and CDR2 is YYNGEE. This chain's CDR3 is CASSVGGWGTEAFF.

The chain carries TRBV15 and TRBJ2-2; TCRdb designates TRBD1, a call that cannot be tested without DNA. Germline CDR1 is LNHNV and CDR2 is YYDKDF (reference sequence). This CDR3 comprises 14 residues. The CDR3 protein is CASAFTGNSGELFF.

The V gene is TRBV12-3 or TRBV12-4, the J gene TRBJ2-2; TCRdb calls TRBD1, which cannot be checked without DNA. The CDR3 has 15 residues. CDR3 sequence reads: CASSLDRENTGELFF.

V gene TRBV12-3 or TRBV12-4 combines with J gene TRBJ2-1; TCRdb names TRBD2, which stays unverified in the absence of DNA. The CDR3 covers 16 residues. The CDR3 spells CASSLGGSLTGNEQFF.

CDR3 amino acids: CASSSLGASGANVLTF. This chain connects TRBV10-2 to TRBJ2-6; TCRdb gives TRBD1 as the D gene, but with no DNA this cannot be confirmed. This CDR3 has 16 amino acids. Germline V CDR1 and CDR2: WSHSY, SAAADI.

The chain links TRBV5-1 to TRBJ2-7; TCRdb designates TRBD2, a call that cannot be tested without DNA. Germline values: CDR1 SGHRS, CDR2 YFSETQ. This CDR3 has 14 amino acids. The chain's CDR3 is CASSLEGGRREQYF.

The chain carries TRBV12-3 or TRBV12-4 and TRBJ2-5; checking the TCRdb D call of TRBD1 is not possible without DNA. The CDR3 has 13 residues. The chain's CDR3 is CASSAGQAETQYF.